The 8 T cell receptor beta chains below come from one sample, sequenced in a study of neurological immune-mediated disorders. Via MiXCR, TCRdb re-called the 5' RACE reads, giving one row per CDR3 protein. This table has approximately 37,000 distinct CDR3 sequences, 13% to 15% appearing once. Input material: PBMCs. These receptors all stem from a woman aged 45 to 65 with HTLV-1-associated myelopathy (HAM/TSP).

This clonotype was recorded at least ten times. The V gene is TRBV7-8, the J gene TRBJ1-2; D might be TRBD1 (5 bases). Trimming took 5 bases from V and 0 from J, leaving 19 bases between them. This CDR3 is built from 17 residues. Looked up from germline, CDR1 is SGHVS and CDR2 is FQNEAQ. The CDR3: CASSHVRGTGANYGYTF. CDR3 DNA: TGTGCCAGCAGCCATGTTAGGGGAACAGGTGCTAACTATGGCTACACCTTC.

This clonotype was observed many times. The chain recombines TRBV5-1 with TRBJ2-6, with 8 bases lining up with TRBD1. The CDR3 runs 17 residues. The germline V gene has CDR1 SGHRS and CDR2 YFSETQ. Trimming cost V 2 bases and J 0 bases; bases outside gene matches: 4. Here the CDR3 DNA reads TGCGCCAGCAGCTTAGGGACAGGTTCCTCTGGGGCCAACGTCCTGACTTTC. Amino acid sequence: CASSLGTGSSGANVLTF.

The count of this clonotype is one. A much larger clone is a single base away; this may be a read error. The chain couples TRBV9 to TRBJ2-1; D is possibly TRBD1 or TRBD2 (5 bases each). CDR3 length: 15 amino acids. The V gene's germline CDR1 is SGDLS and CDR2 YYNGEE. V gave up 0 bases and J gave up 4 bases, with 11 bases separating them. The CDR3 protein is CASSVGGWEYNEQFF. Written as DNA, the CDR3 is TGTGCCAGCAGCGTAGGGGGGTGGGAGTACAATGAGCAGTTCTTC.

This clonotype has a count of ten or more. The chain has TRBV20-1 and TRBJ2-3, with a tentative D call TRBD2 (6 bases). In germline, CDR1 is DFQATT, CDR2 SNEGSKA (reference sequence). V was pared by 5 bases and J by 3 bases, with 12 bases between. The CDR3 runs to 13 residues. The CDR3, as DNA: TGCAGTGCTCCCCGGGGGTCTACAGATACGCAGTATTTT. Amino acids: CSAPRGSTDTQYF.

This clonotype was recorded many times. The genes are TRBV20-1 and TRBJ2-1, with TRBD2 as a possible D gene (6 bases). The germline V gene encodes CDR1 DFQATT and CDR2 SNEGSKA (reference sequence). V lost 3 bases and J lost 4, with 13 bases in between. The CDR3 runs 14 residues. The CDR3 region has the DNA TGCAGTGCTAGTGAGGGCGGGGTATACAATGAGCAGTTCTTC. The encoded protein is CSASEGGVYNEQFF.

This clonotype came up many times. The genes are TRBV24-1 and TRBJ2-7; D ambiguous. Germline CDR1 is KGHDR and CDR2 is SFDVKD. CDR3 length: 13 amino acids. Trimming cost V 7 bases and J 7 bases, with 16 bases left between them. The CDR3 DNA reads TGTGCCACCAGGAGCTACGGGTTTGGAGAGCAGTACTTC. Protein: CATRSYGFGEQYF.

This clonotype was counted many times. The chain uses TRBV29-1 and TRBJ1-3; maybe TRBD1 (6 bases). Germline V gene lookup returns CDR1 SQVTM and CDR2 ANQGSEA. This CDR3 has 14 amino acids. Between the trimmed V and J ends, which lost 4 bases and 3 bases, there was a span of 13 bases. CDR3 protein: CSVGGTRSGNTIYF. CDR3 coding DNA: TGCAGCGTTGGGGGGACAAGGAGTGGAAACACCATATATTTT.

This clonotype was recorded at least ten times. The chain employs TRBV14 and TRBJ2-5, with D unresolved. Germline-derived CDR1 and CDR2 are SGHDN and FVKESK. Trimming stripped 2 bases from V and 10 bases from J, with 20 bases between. The CDR3 loop spans 15 amino acids. CDR3 sequence: CASSQKAPQHSYQYF. The CDR3 DNA sequence: TGTGCCAGCAGCCAAAAGGCGCCTCAACACTCCTACCAGTACTTC.